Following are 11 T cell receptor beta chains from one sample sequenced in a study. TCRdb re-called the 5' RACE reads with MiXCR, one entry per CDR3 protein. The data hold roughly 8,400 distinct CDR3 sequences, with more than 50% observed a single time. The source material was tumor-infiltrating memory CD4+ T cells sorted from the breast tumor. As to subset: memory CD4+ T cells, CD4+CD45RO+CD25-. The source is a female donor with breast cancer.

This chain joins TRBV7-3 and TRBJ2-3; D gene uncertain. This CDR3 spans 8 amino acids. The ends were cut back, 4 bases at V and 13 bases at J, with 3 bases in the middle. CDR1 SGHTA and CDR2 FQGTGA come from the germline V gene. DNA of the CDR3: TGTGCCAGCAGCTCCGAGTATTTT. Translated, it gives CASSSEYF.

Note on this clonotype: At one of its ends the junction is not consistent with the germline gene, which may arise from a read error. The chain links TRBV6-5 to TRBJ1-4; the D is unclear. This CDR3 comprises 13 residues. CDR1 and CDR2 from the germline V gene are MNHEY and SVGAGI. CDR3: CAISAAGDEKLFF. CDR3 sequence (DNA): TGTGCCATCAGTGCGGCGGGCGATGAAAAACTGTTTTTT.

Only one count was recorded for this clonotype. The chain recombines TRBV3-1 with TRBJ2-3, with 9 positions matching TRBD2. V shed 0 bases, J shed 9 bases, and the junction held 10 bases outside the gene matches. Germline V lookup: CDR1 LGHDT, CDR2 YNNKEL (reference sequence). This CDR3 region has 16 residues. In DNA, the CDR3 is TGTGCCAGCAGCCAAGATAGCGGGGGCCCCCTGGGCACGCAGTATTTT. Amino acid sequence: CASSQDSGGPLGTQYF.

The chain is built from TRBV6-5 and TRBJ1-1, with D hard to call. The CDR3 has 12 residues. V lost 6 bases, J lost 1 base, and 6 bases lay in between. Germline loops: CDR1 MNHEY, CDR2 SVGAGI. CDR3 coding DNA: TGTGCCAGCAGGGGCACGAACACTGAAGCTTTCTTT. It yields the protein CASRGTNTEAFF.

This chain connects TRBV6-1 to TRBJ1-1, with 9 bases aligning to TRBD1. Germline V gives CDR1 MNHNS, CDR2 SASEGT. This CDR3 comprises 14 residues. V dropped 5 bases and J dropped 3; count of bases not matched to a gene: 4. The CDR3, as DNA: TGTGCCAGCAGTTACGACAGGGGGGACACTGAAGCTTTCTTT. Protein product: CASSYDRGDTEAFF.

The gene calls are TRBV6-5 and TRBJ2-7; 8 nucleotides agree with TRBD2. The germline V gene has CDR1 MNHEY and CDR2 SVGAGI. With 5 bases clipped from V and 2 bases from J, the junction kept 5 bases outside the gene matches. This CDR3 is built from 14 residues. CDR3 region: CASSDASGPYEQYF. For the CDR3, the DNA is TGTGCCAGCAGTGACGCTAGCGGGCCCTACGAGCAGTACTTC.

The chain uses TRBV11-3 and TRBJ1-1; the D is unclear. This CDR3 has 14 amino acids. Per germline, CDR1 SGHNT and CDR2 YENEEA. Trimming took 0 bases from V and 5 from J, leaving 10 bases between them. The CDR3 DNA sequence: TGTGCCAGCAGCTTAGAGGAGTCTACAACTGAAGCTTTCTTT. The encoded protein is CASSLEESTTEAFF.

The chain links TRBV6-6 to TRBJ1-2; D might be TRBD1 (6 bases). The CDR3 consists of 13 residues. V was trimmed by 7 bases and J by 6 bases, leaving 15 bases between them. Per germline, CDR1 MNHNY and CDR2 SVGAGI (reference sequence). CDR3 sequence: CASTIDRYHGYTF. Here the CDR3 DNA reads TGTGCCAGCACCATCGACAGGTACCATGGCTACACCTTC.

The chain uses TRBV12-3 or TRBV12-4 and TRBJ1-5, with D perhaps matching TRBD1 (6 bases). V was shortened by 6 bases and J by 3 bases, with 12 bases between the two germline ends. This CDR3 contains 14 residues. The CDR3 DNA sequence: TGTGCCAGCAGAGTACAGGGATACAATCAGCCCCAGCATTTT. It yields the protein CASRVQGYNQPQHF.

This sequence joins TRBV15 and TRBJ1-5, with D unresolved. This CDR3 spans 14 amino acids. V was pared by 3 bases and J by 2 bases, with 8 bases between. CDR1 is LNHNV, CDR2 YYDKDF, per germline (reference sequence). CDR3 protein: CATSRGGGNQPQHF. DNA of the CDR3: TGTGCCACCAGCAGGGGTGGAGGCAATCAGCCCCAGCATTTT. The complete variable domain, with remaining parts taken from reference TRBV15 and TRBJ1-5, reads DAMVIQNPRYQVTQFGKPVTLSCSQTLNHNVMYWYQQKSSQAPKLLFHYYDKDFNNEADTPDNFQSRRPNTSFCFLDIRSPGLGDTAMYLCATSRGGGNQPQHFGDGTRLSIL.

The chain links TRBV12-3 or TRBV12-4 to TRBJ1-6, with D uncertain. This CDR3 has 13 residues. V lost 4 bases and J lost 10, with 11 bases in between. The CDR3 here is CASSSDLGSPLHF. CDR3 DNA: TGTGCCAGCAGTTCAGATTTAGGGTCACCCCTCCACTTT.